The 15 T cell receptor beta chains reported below all come from one sample, sequenced in a study of OX40 agonist ivuxolimab in advanced cancers. Produced via immunoSEQ multiplex PCR; TCRdb's table is partial and in-frame only. The sample lists about 100,000 clones; over 75% were seen once. Sequenced here: CD4+ or CD8+ T cells sorted from blood, sampled in a trial of the OX40 agonist ivuxolimab. The receptors were gathered from an adult with an advanced solid tumor such as melanoma, head and neck, liver or kidney cancer.

This clone was seen a single time. The V and J genes are TRBV19 and TRBJ1-1, with D perhaps matching TRBD1 (5 bases). The length of the CDR3 is 15 residues. CDR1 and CDR2 from the germline V gene are LNHDA and SQIVND (reference sequence). V lost 4 bases and J lost 0, with 12 bases in between. The CDR3 region is CASSSPGRLNTEAFF. CDR3 in DNA: TGTGCCAGTAGTAGCCCGGGACGGCTGAACACTGAAGCTTTCTTT.

This chain links TRBV5-1 with TRBJ2-7; D is unresolved. The V and J ends lost 0 bases and 0 bases respectively, with 7 bases between them. The CDR3 is 14 residues long. CDR1 is SGHRS and CDR2 is YFSETQ in the germline V gene. The CDR3 nucleotides read TGCGCCAGCAGCTTGGCGGGTAGCTCCTACGAGCAGTACTTC. As protein: CASSLAGSSYEQYF.

The gene calls are TRBV6-1 and TRBJ1-2; unclear D gene. In germline, CDR1 is MNHNS, CDR2 SASEGT. The CDR3 has 12 residues. The V and J ends lost 6 bases and 8 bases respectively, with 13 bases between them. The CDR3 loop is CASSPTGRGYTF. CDR3 in DNA: TGTGCCAGCAGCCCCACCGGGCGCGGCTACACCTTC.

The rearrangement links TRBV27 to TRBJ2-2, with 12 bases identical to TRBD1. Germline V gives CDR1 MNHEY, CDR2 SMNVEV (reference sequence). V shed 6 bases and J 5 bases; nucleotides not matched to a gene: 7. CDR3 size: 16 residues. CDR3 DNA: TGTGCCAGCAGGGGACAGGGGGCCTTCCGGACCGGGGAGCTGTTTTTT. This translates into CASRGQGAFRTGELFF.

The chain uses TRBV11-2 and TRBJ2-3, with D uncertain. Trimming cost V 5 bases and J 4 bases, with 10 bases left between them. This CDR3 comprises 13 residues. CDR1 is SGHAT, CDR2 FQNNGV, per germline. The CDR3 region has the DNA TGTGCCAGCAGCCCCTTTAACTCAGATACGCAGTATTTT. Its translation: CASSPFNSDTQYF.

Notes on this clone: This sample also contains other DNA sequences that code for the same CDR3. The rearrangement links TRBV5-1 to TRBJ1-1, with D perhaps TRBD1 (6 bases). The V and J ends lost 3 bases and 1 base respectively, with 10 bases between them. The CDR3 runs to 14 residues. The V gene's germline CDR1 is SGHRS and CDR2 YFSETQ. CDR3 nucleotide sequence: TGCGCCAGCAGCTCCCCGGGACAGAACACTGAAGCTTTCTTT. Translated, it gives CASSSPGQNTEAFF.

This rearrangement joins TRBV5-4 to TRBJ2-2; 8 nucleotides line up with TRBD1. Per germline, CDR1 SGHNT and CDR2 YYREEE (reference sequence). V shed 5 bases, J shed 5 bases, and the junction held 8 bases outside the gene matches. The CDR3 length is 15 residues. The CDR3 DNA reads as TGTGCCAGCAGGTCCTCGACAGGGGAGACCGGGGAGCTGTTTTTT. Encoded protein: CASRSSTGETGELFF.

V is TRBV5-1 and J is TRBJ2-2; weak D call: TRBD1 (7 bases). Germline V CDR1 and CDR2: SGHRS, YFSETQ. V was trimmed by 2 bases and J by 6 bases, leaving 20 bases between them. This CDR3 contains 17 residues. The CDR3 reads CASSFGGGAHLAGELFF. The CDR3 DNA follows: TGCGCCAGCAGCTTCGGAGGGGGCGCTCACTTGGCCGGGGAGCTGTTTTTT.

A single count supports this clone. This chain joins TRBV2 and TRBJ2-1; a possible D gene is TRBD1 (6 bases). Germline V gene sequence: CDR1 SNHLY, CDR2 FYNNEI. V was pared by 4 bases and J by 4 bases, with 8 bases between. This CDR3 has 13 residues. CDR3 nucleotide sequence: TGTGCCAGCAGTGGAGGACAGTACAATGAGCAGTTCTTC. It encodes CASSGGQYNEQFF.

V usage is TRBV5-1 and J usage is TRBJ2-3; the D gene could be TRBD1 or TRBD2 (5 bases each). Trimming pared 2 bases from V and 1 base from J, leaving 11 bases between. This CDR3 comprises 15 residues. CDR1 is SGHRS and CDR2 is YFSETQ in the germline V gene. The CDR3 reads CASSFRVGGTDTQYF. The CDR3 bases are TGCGCCAGCAGCTTCCGGGTGGGGGGCACAGATACGCAGTATTTT.

The chain uses TRBV7-9 and TRBJ2-7, with no clear D. This CDR3 contains 12 residues. The germline V gene has CDR1 SEHNR and CDR2 FQNEAQ (reference sequence). The V end lost 5 bases, the J end lost 2 bases, and 7 bases lay between the germline ends. Here the CDR3 DNA reads TGTGCCAGCAGCCGAAACGCCTACGAGCAGTACTTC. It translates to CASSRNAYEQYF.

The CDR3 DNA follows: TGTGCCTGGAGTCTGAAAGCGGGAGGTCCCAACACCGGGGAGCTGTTTTTT. Translating gives CAWSLKAGGPNTGELFF. The chain has TRBV30 and TRBJ2-2; TRBD2 agrees at 9 bases. The CDR3 totals 17 residues. Unmatched junction bases numbered 9, after V lost 2 bases and J lost 2 bases. Germline V gene lookup returns CDR1 GTSNPN and CDR2 SVGIG (reference sequence).

The V call is TRBV28, the J call TRBJ2-7; D unclear. Per germline, CDR1 MDHEN and CDR2 SYDVKM. This CDR3 spans 12 amino acids. Trimming took off 7 bases at V and 2 bases at J, with 9 bases between the two ends. The CDR3 sequence: CASTNRPYEQYF. The CDR3 coding sequence is TGTGCCAGCACCAACAGACCCTACGAGCAGTACTTC.

The chain is built from TRBV19 and TRBJ1-1, with D perhaps TRBD1 (6 bases). This CDR3 has 13 amino acids. V dropped 7 bases and J dropped 4 bases, with 13 bases sitting between them. CDR1 and CDR2 from the germline V gene are LNHDA and SQIVND (reference sequence). In DNA, the CDR3 is TGTGCCAGTACCCAAGGGACATTCACTGAAGCTTTCTTT. Its protein product is CASTQGTFTEAFF. The entire variable domain, with the rest obtained from reference TRBV19 and TRBJ1-1, is as follows: DGGITQSPKYLFRKEGQNVTLSCEQNLNHDAMYWYRQDPGQGLRLIYYSQIVNDFQKGDIAEGYSVSREKKESFPLTVTSAQKNPTAFYLCASTQGTFTEAFFGQGTRLTVV.

As DNA, the CDR3 is TGTGCCAGCTCACATCCACAGCAAGAGACCCAGTACTTC. Translating gives CASSHPQQETQYF. The V and J genes are TRBV18 and TRBJ2-5; D not certain. Germline CDR1 and CDR2: KGHSH and LQKENI. Trimming stripped 4 bases from V and 2 bases from J, with 8 bases between. This CDR3 region has 13 residues.